The entry below gives a single TCR beta chain sequence along with its context. Antigen unknown. This entry belongs to a study of blood T cells in healthy people across ages. The authors ran a second PCR of roughly 6 to 11 cycles using a sample-barcoded 5' primer and a J-beta primer mix. TCRdb analysed the 5' RACE reads with MiXCR anew, one entry per CDR3 protein. The table shows about 1.4 million distinct CDR3 sequences, with approximately 63% occurring only once. Regarding the study as a whole: Diversity of TCR beta per million T cells declined in a roughly linear way with age.

CDR3 size: 16 residues. Germline CDR1 and CDR2: MNHEY and SMNVEV (reference sequence). Source material: blood. The TCR originated in a man aged 18 to 30 in good health. V is TRBV27 and J is TRBJ1-5, with 9 bases identical to TRBD1. The last part of the DNA fits TRBJ2-3 better; the J call may be wrong. CDR3 amino acids: CASSQTGGSGTDTQYF. Here the CDR3 DNA reads TGTGCCAGCAGTCAGACAGGGGGGAGCGGCACAGATACGCAGTATTTT.